This entry features one TCR beta chain sequence. The CDR3 is made up of 19 amino acids. Germline loops: CDR1 SEHNR, CDR2 FQNEAQ (reference sequence). V was trimmed by 1 base and J by 8 bases, leaving 26 bases between them. The sample comes from a study of blood T cell repertoires in COVID-19. Whole-study context: COVID-19 samples from acute and convalescent phases originated in the United States, Italy and Spain. PBMCs, B-cell-depleted T cells, or T cells provided the cDNA or gDNA that made up the material.

Method: immunoSEQ multiplex PCR; TCRdb's copy keeps in-frame clones and lacks some. The table lists 88,000 or so clones, about 76% of them singletons, with more than 20% in the top ten. The sequencing sample was made of peripheral blood. The rearrangement joins TRBV7-9 to TRBJ1-4; tentatively, D is TRBD1 (6 bases). The sequence was obtained from a human donor in a cohort sampled during active COVID-19. CDR3 bases: TGTGCCAGCAGCTTAGGCAGTCGAGGGGGACTACAGGTACCAGAAAAACTGTTTTTT. Residues: CASSLGSRGGLQVPEKLFF.